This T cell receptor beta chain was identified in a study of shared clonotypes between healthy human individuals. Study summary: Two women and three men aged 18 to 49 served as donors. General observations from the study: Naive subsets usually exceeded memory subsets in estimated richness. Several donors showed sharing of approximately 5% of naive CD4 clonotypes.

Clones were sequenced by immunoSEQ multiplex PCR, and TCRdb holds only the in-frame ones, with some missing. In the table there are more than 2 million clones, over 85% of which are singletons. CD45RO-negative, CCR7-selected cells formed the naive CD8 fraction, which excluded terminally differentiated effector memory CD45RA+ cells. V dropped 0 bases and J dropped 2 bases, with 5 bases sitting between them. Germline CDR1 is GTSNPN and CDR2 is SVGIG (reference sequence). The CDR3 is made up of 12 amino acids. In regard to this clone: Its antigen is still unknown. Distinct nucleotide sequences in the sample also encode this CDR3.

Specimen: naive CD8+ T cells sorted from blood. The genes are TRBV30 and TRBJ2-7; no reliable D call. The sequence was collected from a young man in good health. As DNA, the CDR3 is TGTGCCTGGAGTGTCGGGCCCTACGAGCAGTACTTC. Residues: CAWSVGPYEQYF.